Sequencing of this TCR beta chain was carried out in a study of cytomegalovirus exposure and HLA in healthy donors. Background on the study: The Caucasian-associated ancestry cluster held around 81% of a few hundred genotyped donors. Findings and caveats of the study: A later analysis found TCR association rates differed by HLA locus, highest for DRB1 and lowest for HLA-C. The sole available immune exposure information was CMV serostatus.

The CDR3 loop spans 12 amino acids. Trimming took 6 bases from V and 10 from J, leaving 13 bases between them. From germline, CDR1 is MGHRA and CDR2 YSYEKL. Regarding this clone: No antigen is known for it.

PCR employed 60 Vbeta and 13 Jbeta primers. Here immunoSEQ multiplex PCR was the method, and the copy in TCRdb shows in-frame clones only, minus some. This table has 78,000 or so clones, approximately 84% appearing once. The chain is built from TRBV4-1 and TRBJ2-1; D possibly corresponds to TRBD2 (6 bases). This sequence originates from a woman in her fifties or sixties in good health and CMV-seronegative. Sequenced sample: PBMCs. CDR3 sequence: CASSDLRGEQFF. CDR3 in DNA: TGCGCCAGCAGTGACCTCCGGGGGGAGCAGTTCTTC.